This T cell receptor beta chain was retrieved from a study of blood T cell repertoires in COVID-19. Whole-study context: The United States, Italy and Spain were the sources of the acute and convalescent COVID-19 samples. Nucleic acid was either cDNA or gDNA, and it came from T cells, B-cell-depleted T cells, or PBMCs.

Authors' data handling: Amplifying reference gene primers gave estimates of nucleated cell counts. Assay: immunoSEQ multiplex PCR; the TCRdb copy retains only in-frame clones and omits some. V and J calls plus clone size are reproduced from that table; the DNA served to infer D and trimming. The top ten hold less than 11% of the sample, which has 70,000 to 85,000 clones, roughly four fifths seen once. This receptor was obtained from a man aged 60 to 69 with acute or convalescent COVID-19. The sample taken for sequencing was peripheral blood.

In DNA, the CDR3 is TGTGCCAGCAGCTCTGGGGAGGGGGGATATTCACCCCTCCACTTT. This translates into CASSSGEGGYSPLHF. The rearrangement links TRBV6-5 to TRBJ1-6, with D tentatively TRBD1 (6 bases). The CDR3 is 15 amino acids. CDR1 is MNHEY, CDR2 SVGAGI, per germline. V dropped 6 bases and J dropped 8 bases, with 17 bases sitting between them.